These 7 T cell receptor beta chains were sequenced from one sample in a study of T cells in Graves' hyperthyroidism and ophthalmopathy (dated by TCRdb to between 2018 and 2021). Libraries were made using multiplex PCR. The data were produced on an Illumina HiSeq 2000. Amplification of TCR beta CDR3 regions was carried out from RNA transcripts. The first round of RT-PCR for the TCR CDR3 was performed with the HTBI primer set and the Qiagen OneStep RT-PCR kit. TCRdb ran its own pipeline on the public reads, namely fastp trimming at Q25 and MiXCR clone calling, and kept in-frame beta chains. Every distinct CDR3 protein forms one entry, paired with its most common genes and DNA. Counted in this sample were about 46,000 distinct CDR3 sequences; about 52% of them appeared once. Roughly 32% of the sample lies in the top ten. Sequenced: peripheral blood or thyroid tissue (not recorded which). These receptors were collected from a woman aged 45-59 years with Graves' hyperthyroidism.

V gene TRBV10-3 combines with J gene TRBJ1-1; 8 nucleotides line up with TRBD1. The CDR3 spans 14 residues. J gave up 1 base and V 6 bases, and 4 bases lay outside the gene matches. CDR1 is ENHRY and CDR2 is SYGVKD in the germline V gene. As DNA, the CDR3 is TGTGCCATCAGCAGCGGGACAGGGAACACTGAAGCTTTCTTT. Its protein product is CAISSGTGNTEAFF.

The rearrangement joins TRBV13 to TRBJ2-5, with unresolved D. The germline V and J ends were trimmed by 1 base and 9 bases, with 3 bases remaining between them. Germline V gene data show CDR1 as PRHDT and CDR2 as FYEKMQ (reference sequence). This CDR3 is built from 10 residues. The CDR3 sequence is CASSLVAQYF. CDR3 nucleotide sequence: TGTGCCAGCAGCTTAGTGGCCCAGTACTTC.

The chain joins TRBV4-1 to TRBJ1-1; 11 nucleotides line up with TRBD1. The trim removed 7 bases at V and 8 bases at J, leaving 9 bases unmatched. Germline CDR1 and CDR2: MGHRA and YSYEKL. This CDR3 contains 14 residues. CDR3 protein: CASMGQGGRPEAFF. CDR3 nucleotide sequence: TGCGCCAGCATGGGACAGGGGGGTAGGCCGGAAGCTTTCTTT.

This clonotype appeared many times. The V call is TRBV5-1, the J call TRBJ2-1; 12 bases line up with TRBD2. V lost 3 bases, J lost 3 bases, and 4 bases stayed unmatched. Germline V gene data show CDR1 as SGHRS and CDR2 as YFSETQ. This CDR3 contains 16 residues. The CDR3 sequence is CASSYRTSGVYNEQFF. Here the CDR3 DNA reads TGCGCCAGCAGCTATAGGACTAGCGGGGTCTACAATGAGCAGTTCTTC.

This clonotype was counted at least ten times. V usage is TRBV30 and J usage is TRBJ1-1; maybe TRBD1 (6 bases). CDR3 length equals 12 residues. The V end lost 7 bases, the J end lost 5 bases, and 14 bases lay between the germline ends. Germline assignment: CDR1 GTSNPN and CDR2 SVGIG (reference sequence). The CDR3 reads CASYRVRTEAFF. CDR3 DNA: TGTGCCTCTTACAGGGTTCGGACTGAAGCTTTCTTT.

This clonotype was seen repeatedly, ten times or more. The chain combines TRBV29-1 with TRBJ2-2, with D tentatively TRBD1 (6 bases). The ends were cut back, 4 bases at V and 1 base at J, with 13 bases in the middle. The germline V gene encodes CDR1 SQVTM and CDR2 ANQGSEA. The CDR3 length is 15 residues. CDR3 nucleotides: TGCAGCGTTGGGCCCGGGACATGGAACACCGGGGAGCTGTTTTTT. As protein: CSVGPGTWNTGELFF.

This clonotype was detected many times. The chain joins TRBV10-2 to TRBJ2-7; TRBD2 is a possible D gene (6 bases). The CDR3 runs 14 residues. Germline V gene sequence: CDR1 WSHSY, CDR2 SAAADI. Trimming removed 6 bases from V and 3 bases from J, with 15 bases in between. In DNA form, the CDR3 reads TGCGCCAGCAGAAAAGCGGGTTTCGACTACGAGCAGTACTTC. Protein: CASRKAGFDYEQYF.